This TCR beta chain comes out of a study of long-term antiretroviral therapy in people with HIV. Germline values: CDR1 MNHNS, CDR2 SASEGT. The V end was cut by 7 bases, the J end by 6 bases, with 10 bases between. The CDR3 spans 13 residues. The assay, immunoSEQ v3.0, was run at survey level. The target of sequencing was about 35,000-50,000 T-cell genomes per sample. Here immunoSEQ multiplex PCR was the method, and the copy in TCRdb shows in-frame clones only, minus some. The repertoire holds 15,000 to 20,000 clones, with roughly 95% as singletons. For each donor, at least one pre-ART and at least two post-ART PBMC samples were available.

This specimen consisted of unsorted PBMCs, obtained 10.4 years after starting antiretroviral therapy. The sequence derives from a man aged 30-40 years with HIV. The rearrangement links TRBV6-1 to TRBJ1-6; tentative D call: TRBD1 (6 bases). Here the CDR3 DNA reads TGTGCCAGCAAAACAGGGCCTAATTCACCCCTCCACTTT. Amino acids: CASKTGPNSPLHF.